Below, one T cell receptor beta chain is given with its context. The source of the sample is a study of OX40 agonist ivuxolimab in advanced cancers. Study information: The patients got ivuxolimab, which is an agonistic anti-OX40 (CD134) antibody.

The repertoire was sequenced with immunoSEQ multiplex PCR; TCRdb's copy has only in-frame clones and lacks some. The data contain tens of thousands of clones, over 80% of them singletons. CDR1 is LNHDA, CDR2 SQIVND, per germline (reference sequence). The CDR3 contains 12 residues. Trimming shortened V by 4 bases and J by 5 bases, and 6 bases separated the two germline ends. The chain couples TRBV19 to TRBJ1-5; D is unresolved. Specimen: CD4+ or CD8+ T cells sorted from blood, collected in a trial of the OX40 agonist ivuxolimab. This sequence was found in an adult with an advanced solid tumor such as melanoma, head and neck, liver or kidney cancer. CDR3: CASSKGDQPQHF. As DNA, the CDR3 is TGTGCCAGTAGTAAGGGCGATCAGCCCCAGCATTTT. The variable domain in full, completed from reference TRBV19 and TRBJ1-5, reads DGGITQSPKYLFRKEGQNVTLSCEQNLNHDAMYWYRQDPGQGLRLIYYSQIVNDFQKGDIAEGYSVSREKKESFPLTVTSAQKNPTAFYLCASSKGDQPQHFGDGTRLSIL.